The source of this T cell receptor beta chain is a study of T cell repertoires in cytomegalovirus infection. TCRdb re-called the reads with MiXCR, one entry per CDR3 protein. This repertoire shows nearly 550,000 distinct CDR3 sequences, more than 15% found once; its top ten account for roughly a quarter. In this sample, this clonotype turned up a few times. Its target is not known. Study-wide points: Predominance within the ex vivo response was attributable to HLA-C-restricted CMV-specific TCR beta clonotypes. Totalled public TCR beta family frequency picked out people who carried CMV plus the relevant HLA.

The sequencing sample was made of CD8+ T cells from PBMCs. The TCR originated in a human donor in good health (CMV status not recorded). Some clones in this sample may be carry-over from other donors' samples.

CDR3 sequence: CASSYSRGPRSYEQYF. As DNA, the CDR3 is TGTGCCAGCAGTTACTCCAGAGGCCCTCGCTCCTACGAGCAGTACTTC. This chain connects TRBV6-5 to TRBJ2-7; D is unresolved. CDR3 length equals 16 residues. The ends were cut back, 0 bases at V and 0 bases at J, with 12 bases in the middle. Per the germline V gene, CDR1 is MNHEY and CDR2 is SVGAGI.